This T cell receptor beta chain is drawn from a study of blood T cell repertoires in COVID-19. Study as a whole: From the United States, Italy and Spain came samples of acute and convalescent COVID-19. PBMCs, B-cell-depleted T cells, or T cells provided the cDNA or gDNA that made up the material.

In the source study's methods: The authors estimated nucleated cell counts from reference gene primer amplification. Produced via immunoSEQ multiplex PCR; TCRdb's table is partial and in-frame only. D and trimming were read from the DNA, whereas the V and J calls and clone size are those reported in that table. The sample lists some 200,000 clones; more than 75% were seen once. Germline loops: CDR1 SQVTM, CDR2 ANQGSEA. This CDR3 region has 12 residues. J gave up 11 bases and V 6 bases, and 9 bases lay outside the gene matches. The chain joins TRBV29-1 to TRBJ1-1; 10 bases agree with TRBD1. This sequence was found in a woman aged 50 to 65 with active or convalescent COVID-19. Sequencing was performed on peripheral blood. The DNA of the CDR3 is TGCAGCGTAGAACCGGGACAGGGGCGGGCTTTCTTT. It yields the protein CSVEPGQGRAFF.